The 20 T cell receptor beta chains below all came from one sample that was sequenced in a study of blood T cell repertoires in COVID-19. Assay: immunoSEQ multiplex PCR; the TCRdb copy retains only in-frame clones and omits some. The sample shows fewer than 45,000 clones, 70% to 90% of them seen only once. Sequencing used peripheral blood. Receptors originate from a woman at least 80 years old with acute or convalescent COVID-19.

The CDR3 nucleotides read TGTGCCAGCAGTTACTTCCCGGTCGATCAGCCCCAGCATTTT. It codes for CASSYFPVDQPQHF. The gene calls are TRBV6-6 and TRBJ1-5; D is undetermined. V was clipped by 1 base and J by 5 bases, with 9 bases between them. Germline V gene data show CDR1 as MNHNY and CDR2 as SVGAGI (reference sequence). The CDR3 length is 14 residues.

As DNA, the CDR3 is TGTGCCAGCAGCCGACAGGGGGGGGACGAGCAGTACTTC. Encoded protein: CASSRQGGDEQYF. The chain recombines TRBV11-3 with TRBJ2-7, with TRBD1 identical over 9 bases. The V segment lost 5 bases and the J segment 5 bases; nucleotides outside the gene matches: 4. CDR3 length: 13 residues. Germline assignment: CDR1 SGHNT and CDR2 YENEEA.

In this sample, this clone turned up a few times. The chain employs TRBV4-1 and TRBJ1-5; 7 bases match TRBD1. The CDR3 is made up of 14 amino acids. The V gene's germline CDR1 is MGHRA and CDR2 YSYEKL. With V trimmed by 0 bases and J by 7 bases, 3 bases remained unmatched. The CDR3 DNA sequence: TGCGCCAGCAGCCAAGAAGAGGGGGCGCAGCCCCAGCATTTT. It encodes CASSQEEGAQPQHF.

V gene TRBV27 combines with J gene TRBJ2-7, with 10 bases that match TRBD2. With 5 bases clipped from V and 3 bases from J, the junction kept 7 bases outside the gene matches. The CDR3 contains 15 residues. CDR1 and CDR2 from the germline V gene are MNHEY and SMNVEV (reference sequence). The CDR3 loop is CASSASGRAVYEQYF. The CDR3 DNA reads TGTGCCAGCAGTGCCAGCGGGAGGGCAGTCTACGAGCAGTACTTC.

The genes are TRBV9 and TRBJ2-7, with D possibly being TRBD2 (5 bases). V shed 4 bases and J shed 5 bases, with 10 bases lying between them. The CDR3 sequence is 12 residues long. Germline V gene data show CDR1 as SGDLS and CDR2 as YYNGEE. The CDR3 DNA reads as TGTGCCAGCAGCCCCCGGGGTGACGAGCAGTACTTC. Protein product: CASSPRGDEQYF. The variable domain in full, with the rest retrieved from reference TRBV9 and TRBJ2-7, is DSGVTQTPKHLITATGQRVTLRCSPRSGDLSVYWYQQSLDQGLQFLIQYYNGEERAKGNILERFSAQQFPDLHSELNLSSLELGDSALYFCASSPRGDEQYFGPGTRLTVT.

V and J are TRBV7-9 and TRBJ2-3; D is possibly TRBD2 (6 bases). The CDR3 has 15 residues. V gave up 5 bases and J gave up 4 bases, with 16 bases separating them. CDR1 is SEHNR and CDR2 is FQNEAQ in the germline V gene (reference sequence). The CDR3 nucleotides read TGTGCCAGCAGCGCCGGACTCCCTAGCGCAGATACGCAGTATTTT. As protein: CASSAGLPSADTQYF.

This rearrangement joins TRBV18 to TRBJ1-6; D gene unclear. V was clipped by 3 bases and J by 11 bases, with 11 bases between them. CDR3 length: 13 amino acids. Germline V CDR1 and CDR2: KGHSH, LQKENI. In nucleotides, the CDR3 is TGTGCCAGCTCACCTTCAGAAGATCCACCCCTCCACTTT. Its protein is CASSPSEDPPLHF.

The CDR3 DNA reads TGTGCCAGCAGTTGGGACAGGGGGGCGTTGGACACTGAAGCTTTCTTT. Encoded protein: CASSWDRGALDTEAFF. The chain is built from TRBV5-4 and TRBJ1-1, with 11 bases matching TRBD1. V lost 5 bases, J lost 3 bases, and 9 bases stayed unmatched. The CDR3 loop spans 16 amino acids. CDR1 is SGHNT, CDR2 YYREEE, per germline (reference sequence).

CDR3 sequence reads: CASSDRVSHYGYTF. The CDR3 DNA sequence: TGTGCCAGCAGTGACAGGGTGAGCCACTATGGCTACACCTTC. The chain joins TRBV6-1 to TRBJ1-2; a possible D gene is TRBD1 (5 bases). Germline V gene data show CDR1 as MNHNS and CDR2 as SASEGT. V lost 3 bases and J 3 bases, leaving 11 bases between the germline ends. CDR3 size: 14 residues.

V usage is TRBV20-1 and J usage is TRBJ1-1; unclear D gene. V dropped 3 bases and J dropped 5 bases, with 10 bases sitting between them. CDR1 and CDR2 from the germline V gene are DFQATT and SNEGSKA (reference sequence). This CDR3 has 12 amino acids. CDR3 sequence reads: CSASWEGTEAFF. CDR3 nucleotide sequence: TGCAGTGCTAGTTGGGAGGGTACTGAAGCTTTCTTT.

J is TRBJ1-1 and V is TRBV7-8, with no clear D. The germline V gene has CDR1 SGHVS and CDR2 FQNEAQ. The CDR3 covers 13 residues. V lost 6 bases and J lost 4, with 12 bases in between. The CDR3 coding sequence is TGTGCCAGCAGTTACTGGGAGGGCACTGAAGCTTTCTTT. Encoded protein: CASSYWEGTEAFF.

V is TRBV27 and J is TRBJ2-3, with a weak D call TRBD1 (6 bases). Germline values: CDR1 MNHEY, CDR2 SMNVEV (reference sequence). The V and J ends lost 3 bases and 1 base respectively, with 14 bases between them. This CDR3 is 16 amino acids long. The CDR3 DNA reads TGTGCCAGCAGTTTCAGGGGTGGGATTGGCACAGATACGCAGTATTTT. Its translation: CASSFRGGIGTDTQYF.

The chain couples TRBV4-1 to TRBJ2-3; D is undetermined. There are 15 residues in the CDR3. V lost 2 bases and J lost 1, with 10 bases in between. Germline V gene sequence: CDR1 MGHRA, CDR2 YSYEKL. The CDR3 DNA is TGCGCCAGCAGCCAAAGTCCACTGCGCACAGATACGCAGTATTTT. As protein: CASSQSPLRTDTQYF.

The chain joins TRBV9 to TRBJ2-2; 11 nucleotides line up with TRBD1. CDR1 and CDR2 from the germline V gene are SGDLS and YYNGEE. V lost 2 bases, J lost 4 bases, and 1 base stayed unmatched. There are 15 residues in the CDR3. CDR3 amino acids: CASSVGQGVTGELFF. In DNA, the CDR3 is TGTGCCAGCAGCGTGGGACAGGGGGTCACCGGGGAGCTGTTTTTT. The full variable domain, completed using reference TRBV9 and TRBJ2-2, is DSGVTQTPKHLITATGQRVTLRCSPRSGDLSVYWYQQSLDQGLQFLIQYYNGEERAKGNILERFSAQQFPDLHSELNLSSLELGDSALYFCASSVGQGVTGELFFGEGSRLTVL.

V is TRBV2 and J is TRBJ1-4, with TRBD1 matching over 8 bases. The CDR3 consists of 13 residues. Germline CDR1 and CDR2: SNHLY and FYNNEI. The J segment lost 8 bases and the V segment lost 7 bases, leaving 6 bases of the junction unmatched. The CDR3 bases are TGTGCCAGCATGGACAGGGTGGGAGAAAAACTGTTTTTT. Protein sequence: CASMDRVGEKLFF.

The J gene is TRBJ1-4, the V gene TRBV7-9; the match to TRBD1 covers 10 bases. Germline V gene lookup returns CDR1 SEHNR and CDR2 FQNEAQ (reference sequence). The CDR3 spans 14 residues. Losses at the gene ends were 5 bases for V and 10 bases for J; bases not matched to a gene: 7. The DNA of the CDR3 is TGTGCCAGCAGCCTCGGACAGGGGGGCGGAAAACTGTTTTTT. As protein: CASSLGQGGGKLFF.

The chain joins TRBV24-1 to TRBJ2-1; TRBD1 agrees at 7 bases. CDR1 is KGHDR, CDR2 SFDVKD, per germline. CDR3 length equals 14 residues. J was trimmed by 8 bases and V by 4 bases; bases with no gene match: 7. CDR3: CATSDLSTGHEQFF. The CDR3 DNA reads as TGTGCCACCAGTGACCTCTCGACAGGGCATGAGCAGTTCTTC.

V and J are TRBV7-2 and TRBJ2-1; the match to TRBD2 covers 8 bases. After removal of 7 bases from V and 4 bases from J, the junction contained 9 bases not matched to a gene. Germline CDR1 SGHTA, CDR2 FQGNSA. The CDR3 has 15 amino acids. This CDR3 reads CASTFRVAGYNEQFF. In DNA, the CDR3 is TGTGCCAGCACCTTCAGGGTAGCGGGGTACAATGAGCAGTTCTTC. The variable domain in full, completed from reference TRBV7-2 and TRBJ2-1, reads GAGVSQSPSNKVTEKGKDVELRCDPISGHTALYWYRQSLGQGLEFLIYFQGNSAPDKSGLPSDRFSAERTGGSVSTLTIQRTQQEDSAVYLCASTFRVAGYNEQFFGPGTRLTVL.

V gene TRBV9 combines with J gene TRBJ1-2; TRBD1 is a possible D gene (5 bases). This CDR3 has 14 residues. The germline gives CDR1 SGDLS, CDR2 YYNGEE. V lost 5 bases and J 8 bases, leaving 19 bases between the germline ends. The CDR3 DNA follows: TGTGCCAGCAGTGGCCGGCAGGGATCGTGGGGCTACACCTTC. Residues: CASSGRQGSWGYTF.

The chain couples TRBV5-1 to TRBJ1-1; D not certain. The CDR3 loop spans 14 amino acids. Trimming stripped 4 bases from V and 6 bases from J, with 16 bases between. Germline CDR1 SGHRS, CDR2 YFSETQ. The CDR3 sequence is CASSPALSGSEAFF. Written as DNA, the CDR3 is TGCGCCAGCAGCCCCGCGCTCAGCGGGTCTGAAGCTTTCTTT.